These 13 T cell receptor beta chains were sequenced from one sample in a study of blood T cell repertoires in COVID-19. Profiling relied on immunoSEQ multiplex PCR, and the TCRdb table lists in-frame clones only, not all of them. The sample lists 350,000 to 450,000 clones, approximately 90% seen once, with approximately 1.5% in the top ten. The sequenced material came from PBMCs or T cells enriched from blood (not recorded which). These receptors originate from a young woman who had been exposed to COVID-19.

The genes are TRBV29-1 and TRBJ1-1; D may be TRBD1 (6 bases). Trimming pared 6 bases from V and 0 bases from J, leaving 14 bases between. This CDR3 comprises 14 residues. Germline V gives CDR1 SQVTM, CDR2 ANQGSEA. The CDR3 spells CSVELGHLNTEAFF. The CDR3 nucleotides read TGCAGCGTGGAACTGGGACATTTGAACACTGAAGCTTTCTTT.

The genes are TRBV10-3 and TRBJ1-2; TRBD1 agrees at 10 bases. CDR1 is ENHRY, CDR2 SYGVKD, per germline. After removal of 10 bases from V and 1 base from J, the junction contained 6 bases not matched to a gene. The CDR3 runs 14 residues. The CDR3 DNA reads TGTGCCACCGGACAGGGGGAACTTAACTATGGCTACACCTTC. It specifies CATGQGELNYGYTF.

This clone has just one count. The chain employs TRBV11-3 and TRBJ1-5; D remains ambiguous. Trimming took off 0 bases at V and 9 bases at J, with 18 bases between the two ends. In germline, CDR1 is SGHNT, CDR2 YENEEA. The CDR3 is 16 amino acids. The CDR3 loop reads CASSLDGPPWEGPQHF. The DNA for the CDR3 is TGTGCCAGCAGCTTAGACGGACCCCCCTGGGAGGGGCCCCAGCATTTT.

V is TRBV3-1 (or the pseudogene TRBV3-2) and J is TRBJ2-7; 7 positions match TRBD1. The germline gives CDR1 LGHDT, CDR2 YNNKEL (reference sequence). Trimming removed 0 bases from V and 0 bases from J; junction bases left unmatched: 11. The CDR3 is made up of 18 amino acids. Here the CDR3 DNA reads TGTGCCAGCAGCCAAGACCGTCCTGACAGGGTATCCTCCTACGAGCAGTACTTC. Translating it yields CASSQDRPDRVSSYEQYF.

This rearrangement joins TRBV6-2 or TRBV6-3 to TRBJ2-3, with D perhaps matching TRBD1 (5 bases). Trimming took off 2 bases at V and 8 bases at J, with 26 bases between the two ends. CDR1 is MNHEY, CDR2 SVGEGT, per germline. CDR3 length equals 18 residues. CDR3 residues: CASSYLGAGPTPGGTQYF. Here the CDR3 DNA reads TGTGCCAGCAGTTACCTTGGGGCAGGGCCTACCCCGGGTGGTACGCAGTATTTT.

The rearrangement links TRBV2 to TRBJ1-5, with D possibly TRBD1 on 6 matching bases. The length of the CDR3 is 16 residues. Germline V lookup: CDR1 SNHLY, CDR2 FYNNEI. The V gene lost 7 bases and the J gene lost 5 bases, with 21 bases spanning the gap. The CDR3: CASTGGAGLRDQPQHF. The CDR3 DNA is TGTGCCAGCACGGGGGGGGCAGGGCTGCGGGATCAGCCCCAGCATTTT. The full variable domain, rest sourced from reference TRBV2 and TRBJ1-5, is EPEVTQTPSHQVTQMGQEVILRCVPISNHLYFYWYRQILGQKVEFLVSFYNNEISEKSEIFDDQFSVERPDGSNFTLKIRSTKLEDSAMYFCASTGGAGLRDQPQHFGDGTRLSIL.

The chain couples TRBV5-1 to TRBJ2-3; TRBD2 aligns across 10 bases. The ends lost 0 bases at V and 6 bases at J; junction bases unmatched: 16. This CDR3 contains 19 residues. CDR1 is SGHRS, CDR2 YFSETQ, per germline. The CDR3 is CASSLGGLGAGGPDDTQYF. DNA of the CDR3: TGCGCCAGCAGCTTGGGGGGACTCGGAGCGGGAGGGCCTGACGATACGCAGTATTTT.

V gene TRBV29-1 combines with J gene TRBJ2-2, with D hard to call. Trimming removed 7 bases at V and 0 bases at J, with 6 bases between. The CDR3 runs to 12 residues. Germline CDR1 reads SQVTM; CDR2 reads ANQGSEA. Here the CDR3 DNA reads TGCAGCGGCAACACGAACACCGGGGAGCTGTTTTTT. The encoded protein is CSGNTNTGELFF.

The chain combines TRBV5-5 with TRBJ1-2, with 8 positions matching TRBD1. The V gene's germline CDR1 is SGHKS and CDR2 YYEKEE (reference sequence). This CDR3 is 15 amino acids long. Trimming removed 2 bases from V and 7 bases from J; junction bases left unmatched: 10. CDR3 nucleotide sequence: TGTGCCAGCAGCTTATATCAGGGGGCGCGATCTGGCTACACCTTC. This gives the protein CASSLYQGARSGYTF. The complete variable domain, with remaining parts taken from reference TRBV5-5 and TRBJ1-2, reads DAGVTQSPTHLIKTRGQQVTLRCSPISGHKSVSWYQQVLGQGPQFIFQYYEKEERGRGNFPDRFSARQFPNYSSELNVNALLLGDSALYLCASSLYQGARSGYTFGSGTRLTVV.

This clone was detected only once. In nucleotides, the CDR3 is TGTGCCAGCAGCCCCAGGGGTAATAACGGGGAGCTGTTTTTT. This gives the protein CASSPRGNNGELFF. The chain employs TRBV13 and TRBJ2-2; D perhaps matches TRBD1 (6 bases). From germline, CDR1 is PRHDT and CDR2 FYEKMQ (reference sequence). The CDR3 is made up of 14 amino acids. V dropped 5 bases and J dropped 7 bases, with 14 bases sitting between them.

The chain recombines TRBV27 with TRBJ2-3; 10 bases agree with TRBD2. This CDR3 contains 15 residues. Unmatched junction bases numbered 4, after V lost 6 bases and J lost 1 base. The germline V gene encodes CDR1 MNHEY and CDR2 SMNVEV (reference sequence). For the CDR3, the DNA is TGTGCCAGCAGACCGGGACTAGCGCGCACAGATACGCAGTATTTT. This encodes CASRPGLARTDTQYF.

This clone was observed a single time. J is TRBJ2-3 and V is TRBV6-5, with 9 bases identical to TRBD2. This CDR3 is built from 15 residues. J lost 0 bases, V lost 5 bases, and 3 bases had no gene match. The germline V gene has CDR1 MNHEY and CDR2 SVGAGI. CDR3 in amino acids: CASSMTSGSTDTQYF. DNA for the CDR3: TGTGCCAGCAGTATGACTAGCGGTAGCACAGATACGCAGTATTTT.

This clone was seen a single time. The chain is built from TRBV7-2 and TRBJ1-3; 9 bases agree with TRBD1. Germline V gene data show CDR1 as SGHTA and CDR2 as FQGNSA. This CDR3 contains 17 residues. V trimming: 1 base; J trimming: 0 bases; junction bases outside the gene matches: 4. This CDR3 reads CASSLGGQGGSGNTIYF. Written as DNA, the CDR3 is TGTGCCAGCAGCTTAGGGGGACAGGGAGGCTCTGGAAACACCATATATTTT.